Sequencing of this T cell receptor beta chain was carried out in a study of cytomegalovirus exposure and HLA in healthy donors (dated by TCRdb to 2017 to 2019). About the full investigation: In an earlier analysis of several hundred of the donors, under 300 Gb of sequence data and approximately 120 million unique TCR beta sequences from about 190 million T cells were reported. Class I and class II HLA loci were covered by the typing at four-digit resolution. Because of strong linkage in the cohort, 5 or 6 DR-DQ haplotypes were treated as single units for association and clustering. Of the roughly 400 genotyped donors, 81% fell in the genetic ancestry cluster associated with self-reported Caucasian donors. The aim of the study was to test whether cataloging public T cell receptors could identify signatures of past pathogen exposure. Rather than using new phenotypic data, the later analysis identified candidate immune exposures from TCR beta sequences and from how often those sequences occurred across donors. Roughly 300 gigabases of sequencing data and some 85 million unique TCR sequences were included in an early release covering 500 to 750 HLA-typed donors. Typing coverage varied by locus: roughly 629-640 donors for A, B, C, DRB1 and DQB1; 500 to 550 for DQA1; nearly 610 for DPA1; approximately 490 for DPB1. The T cell repertoires of under 750 subjects were profiled by immunosequencing and related to cytomegalovirus serostatus. High-throughput TCR immunosequencing, statistical association of individual TCRs with disease status, and machine learning were combined to predict cytomegalovirus infection status. A separate validation cohort of about 110 different subjects was used in addition to the roughly 670-subject first cohort. Every discovery cohort repertoire had been produced on one sequencing platform. Genome-wide SNP genotypes for about 65% of the roughly 670 donors were used in a later genetic analysis, which treated that subset as a discovery cohort. Across 300 to 400 genotyped donors of the cohort, an average of approximately 220,000 unique TCR beta nucleotide sequences per donor were sequenced, and approximately 17% of those sequences were non-productive. An earlier analysis of 587 of the donors used high-throughput TCR beta sequencing to judge whether each TCR beta V gene segment behaved as functional or pseudogenic. Donor age, sex, ethnicity and CMV serostatus were compiled alongside the repertoire data. A later analysis re-analyzed previously published TCR beta repertoires from several hundred donors and added high-resolution HLA genotyping to study TCR occurrence patterns. The study at large found these results: The 87-base-pair reads could not distinguish some IMGT-functional V segments, including TRBV6-2 and TRBV6-3, so those segments were excluded. An earlier analysis of approximately 530 of the donors showed that most TCR beta V segments appeared in productive rearrangements either about 87% or about 30% of the time, which broadly matched IMGT annotations. Cytomegalovirus status was reported to be diagnosed by the classifier with high specificity and sensitivity in both the original and validation cohorts. A later genetic analysis reported fewer N-insertions in productive TCRs among donors in an Asian-associated ancestry cluster than the approximately 670-donor mean. The cohort was sequenced for TCR beta chains only, and without alpha or paired-chain data the features that could be detected were limited. A cluster of highly shared sequence variants was judged likely to represent a technical artifact of the sequencing pipeline. The study gave a list of about 160 TCR beta chains associated with cytomegalovirus. Across donors, most TCR sequences were observed very rarely, whereas some public TCRs were present in many individuals. A later analysis reported that several top co-occurrence clusters appeared linked to parvovirus B19, influenza, CMV and Epstein-Barr virus. In a later analysis, 16,951 TCR beta sequences were associated with specific HLA alleles at a false discovery rate of 0.05. A later genetic analysis associated a missense DCLRE1C variant with V-gene and J-gene trimming of TCR beta chains, and an independent cohort replicated the association. Because counts were too low, roughly 17 rarely observed V segments, including chromosome 9 orphons, were left out of the earlier analysis of approximately 500 of the donors. Compared with equally common non-associated chains, HLA-associated TCR beta chains in a later analysis were more clonally expanded and had lower generation probabilities. In vitro tests confirmed that a few of the cytomegalovirus-associated TCR beta chains recognize cytomegalovirus antigens. Sequencing depth was assumed to be roughly uniform across donors in the presence/absence analyses, though that assumption may not hold. According to the authors, the approach could potentially be generalized to other disease states and immunological phenotypes. Because some donors lacked HLA typing at each locus, the association tests relied only on the typed subset. The only immune exposure information available for the cohort was CMV serostatus. A later analysis found that most CMV-associated TCR beta chains appeared HLA-restricted, with HLA associations seemingly driven largely by CMV exposure. A further reported finding was that TCR beta sequences accurately predicted the HLA-A and HLA-B alleles for most subjects in the first cohort. In a later analysis, TCR association rates were found to vary across HLA loci, with the most associated TCRs seen for DRB1 alleles and the fewest for HLA-C alleles. Linkage disequilibrium might explain the correlated functional status among segregating V segments, but an unknown experimental factor could not be ruled out. When HLA alleles, especially DR and DQ, strongly co-occurred, attributing TCR associations to individual alleles was difficult.

This clone was counted once. What this receptor recognizes is not known. No base quality information exists; no much larger clone differs at one position. The cohort was made up of approximately 670 healthy bone marrow donors. At the time of sampling, every cohort member was nominally healthy, though immune exposures that went unrecorded were likely present. The donor tested CMV seronegative, placing the donor among the approximately 400 seronegative members of the cohort. A peripheral blood sample was provided by each donor, and peripheral blood mononuclear cells were used for TCR beta sequencing. The Qiagen DNeasy Blood Extraction Kit was used to extract genomic DNA from the blood cell samples. Libraries were constructed by the immunoSEQ multiplex PCR assay. The multiplex PCR relied on a mix of 60 forward primers for TCR Vbeta segments and 13 reverse primers for TCR Jbeta segments. The CDR3 region of rearranged TCR beta genes was amplified from genomic DNA by a multiplex PCR assay. The Illumina HiSeq System was used to sequence the amplified TCR beta libraries as 87-base-pair reads. Concerning the study's data processing: In a later analysis, 80 million or so unique TCR beta chains were counted across the roughly 670 repertoires, and about 10 million of these chains were shared by at least two donors. A nearest-neighbor algorithm error-corrected the raw reads and collapsed the reads into unique sequences, merging closely related sequences to remove PCR and sequencing errors. To assign V, D and J gene segments, CDR3 sequences were aligned to IMGT reference sequences. For a sequence to be retained, at least a six-nucleotide match to both a V gene segment and a J gene segment was required. A rearrangement counted as productive if the CDR3 had no stop codons and remained in frame with V and J, and every other rearrangement counted as non-productive. CDR3 was defined by IMGT convention, running from the second conserved V-encoded cysteine to the conserved J-encoded phenylalanine. The earlier analysis of some 600 of the donors excluded sequences that lacked an unambiguous match to a single V gene segment. An earlier analysis of 450 to 650 of the donors called V segments functional above 56.7% productive rearrangements and segregating when the between-donor standard deviation exceeded 5%. A statistical classification framework was built to diagnose cytomegalovirus status from the catalog of TCR beta chain sequences. In a later analysis, V and J genes were assigned by comparing TCR nucleotide sequences against IMGT/GENE-DB human TR gene sequences. In a later analysis, CDR3 sequences and most-parsimonious VDJ recombination scenarios were assigned using the TCRdist pipeline. In a later analysis, every TCR beta chain was defined by the combination of its CDR3 amino acid sequence and its V-gene family, and reads without a unique V-gene family were dropped. In a later analysis, a few hundred highly shared, low-generation-probability nucleotide sequences were removed to address suspected cross-contamination and a sequencing artifact. For each public chain, a later analysis derived a clonal expansion index from normalized ranks of inferred template counts within each repertoire. In a later analysis, generation probabilities were computed with a VDJ recombination model fitted to out-of-frame rearrangements, and the resulting probabilities were checked against IGoR. In a later analysis, TCR-TCR, TCR-HLA and TCR-CMV co-occurrence was scored with hypergeometric tests, and a repertoire-size bias correction was applied to TCR pairs. To estimate false discovery rates, a later analysis permuted the HLA or CMV assignments 20 times. In a later analysis, co-occurring TCRs were grouped using DBSCAN, with TCRdist sequence similarity added in when clustering inside HLA-allele-positive subsets. Repertoires with fewer than 30,000 or more than 120,000 public chains were left out of co-occurrence clustering, as were a handful of repertoires with anomalous nucleotide sharing. Held by TCRdb, this immuneACCESS table contains in-frame sequences only and omits some clones. Under half of the omission traces to an unresolved V gene where checked; the cause of the rest is unknown. V and J calls and clone size are given by that table; D and trimming were obtained from the DNA. This sample gives 140,000 to 150,000 clones in total; around 90% of them show up just once. The ten largest clones add up to 0.45% to 0.6% of the sample.

The CDR3 measures 15 amino acids from cysteine to phenylalanine. Left in the record is the CDR3 DNA by itself, 45 bases read in frame from the first base. After removal of 2 bases from V and 3 bases from J, the junction retains 7 bases not matched to a gene. From a lookup of the germline V gene, CDR1 and CDR2 are MNHEY and SVGAGI. The sample was PBMCs. The rearrangement joined TRBV6-5 to TRBJ2-7, and 7 bases in between align with TRBD2. The source is a woman aged 35 to 49 in good health and CMV-seronegative. The bases read TGTGCCAGCAGTTACCCGACTAGCTCGGGCTACGAGCAGTACTTC. This encodes CASSYPTSSGYEQYF.